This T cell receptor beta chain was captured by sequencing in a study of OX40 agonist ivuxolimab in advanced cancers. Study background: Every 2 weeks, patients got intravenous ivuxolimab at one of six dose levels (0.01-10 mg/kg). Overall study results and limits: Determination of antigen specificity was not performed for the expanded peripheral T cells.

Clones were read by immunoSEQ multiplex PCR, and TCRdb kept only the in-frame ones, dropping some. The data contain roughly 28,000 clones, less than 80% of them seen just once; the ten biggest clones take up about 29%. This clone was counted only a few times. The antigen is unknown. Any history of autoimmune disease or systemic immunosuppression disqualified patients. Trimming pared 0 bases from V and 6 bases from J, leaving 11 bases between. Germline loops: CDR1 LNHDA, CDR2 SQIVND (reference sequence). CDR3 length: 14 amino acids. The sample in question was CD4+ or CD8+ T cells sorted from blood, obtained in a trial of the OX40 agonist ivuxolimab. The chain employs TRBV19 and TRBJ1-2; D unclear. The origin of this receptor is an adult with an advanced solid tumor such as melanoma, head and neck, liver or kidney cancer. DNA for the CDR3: TGTGCCAGTAGTATAGACCCTTGGATCGATGGCTACACCTTC. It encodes CASSIDPWIDGYTF. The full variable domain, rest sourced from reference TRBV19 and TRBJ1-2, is DGGITQSPKYLFRKEGQNVTLSCEQNLNHDAMYWYRQDPGQGLRLIYYSQIVNDFQKGDIAEGYSVSREKKESFPLTVTSAQKNPTAFYLCASSIDPWIDGYTFGSGTRLTVV.